This T cell receptor beta chain was sequenced for a study of blood T cell repertoires in COVID-19. Study information: The United States, Italy and Spain supplied acute and convalescent COVID-19 samples.

There are a few counts of this clone. Grouping used clinical history reported by participants in a survey and questionnaire. Data came from immunoSEQ multiplex PCR; TCRdb stores just in-frame clones and leaves some out. The data show around 230,000 clones, with roughly 91% seen just once and roughly 4% held by the top ten. CDR1 and CDR2 from the germline V gene are LNHDA and SQIVND (reference sequence). The CDR3 is made up of 13 amino acids. Trimming left V 7 bases short and J 4 bases short, with 10 bases between. Input material: PBMCs or T cells enriched from blood (not recorded which). This chain links TRBV19 with TRBJ2-2; tentatively, D is TRBD2 (5 bases). The receptor's source is a woman in her 30s with acute COVID-19. CDR3 in amino acids: CASNLASTGELFF. CDR3 DNA: TGTGCCAGTAATTTAGCGAGCACCGGGGAGCTGTTTTTT.